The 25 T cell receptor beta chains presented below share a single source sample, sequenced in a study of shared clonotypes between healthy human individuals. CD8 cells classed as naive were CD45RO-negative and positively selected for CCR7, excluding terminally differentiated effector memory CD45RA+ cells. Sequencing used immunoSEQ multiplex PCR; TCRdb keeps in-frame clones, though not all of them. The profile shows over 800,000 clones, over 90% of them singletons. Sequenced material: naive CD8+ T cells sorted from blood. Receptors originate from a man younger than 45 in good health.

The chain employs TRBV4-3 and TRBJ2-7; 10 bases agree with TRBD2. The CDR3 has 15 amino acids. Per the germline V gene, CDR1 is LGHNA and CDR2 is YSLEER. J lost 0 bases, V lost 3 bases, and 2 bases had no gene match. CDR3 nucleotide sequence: TGCGCCAGCAGCCAGGTAGCGGGAGGCTCCTACGAGCAGTACTTC. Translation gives CASSQVAGGSYEQYF.

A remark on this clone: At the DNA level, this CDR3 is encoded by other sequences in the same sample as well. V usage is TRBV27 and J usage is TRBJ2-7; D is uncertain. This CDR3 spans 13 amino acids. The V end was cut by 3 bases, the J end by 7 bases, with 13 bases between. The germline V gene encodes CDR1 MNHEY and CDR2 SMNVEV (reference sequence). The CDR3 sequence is CASSLSRVGEQYF. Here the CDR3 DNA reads TGTGCCAGCAGTTTGAGTAGGGTTGGGGAGCAGTACTTC.

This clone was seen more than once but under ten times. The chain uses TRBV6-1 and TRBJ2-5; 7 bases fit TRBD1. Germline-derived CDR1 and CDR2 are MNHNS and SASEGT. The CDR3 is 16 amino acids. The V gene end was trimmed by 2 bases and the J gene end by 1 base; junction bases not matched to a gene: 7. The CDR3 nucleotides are TGTGCCAGCAGTGAAAACCCGGGACAGCCCCAAGAGACCCAGTACTTC. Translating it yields CASSENPGQPQETQYF.

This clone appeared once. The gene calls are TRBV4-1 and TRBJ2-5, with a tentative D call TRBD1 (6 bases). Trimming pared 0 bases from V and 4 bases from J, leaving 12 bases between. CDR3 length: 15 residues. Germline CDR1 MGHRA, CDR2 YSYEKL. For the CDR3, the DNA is TGCGCCAGCAGCCAAGACAGGGGACCGAGAGAGACCCAGTACTTC. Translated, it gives CASSQDRGPRETQYF.

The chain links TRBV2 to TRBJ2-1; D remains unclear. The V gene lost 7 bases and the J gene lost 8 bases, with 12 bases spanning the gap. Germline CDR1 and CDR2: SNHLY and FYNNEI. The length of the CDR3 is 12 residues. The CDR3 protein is CASMDVKYEQFF. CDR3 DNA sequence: TGTGCCAGCATGGACGTGAAGTATGAGCAGTTCTTC.

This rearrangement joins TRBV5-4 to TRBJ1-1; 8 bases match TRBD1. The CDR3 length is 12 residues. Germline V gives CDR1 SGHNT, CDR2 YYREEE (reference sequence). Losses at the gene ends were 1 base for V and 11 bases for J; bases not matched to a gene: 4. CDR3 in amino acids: CASSLTTGDAFF. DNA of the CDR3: TGTGCCAGCAGCTTGACGACAGGGGATGCTTTCTTT.

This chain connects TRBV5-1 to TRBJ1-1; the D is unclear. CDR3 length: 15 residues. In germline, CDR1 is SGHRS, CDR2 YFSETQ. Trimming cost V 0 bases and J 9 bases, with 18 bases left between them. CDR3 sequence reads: CASSLEHGVPGKAFF. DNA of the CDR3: TGCGCCAGCAGCTTGGAACACGGGGTACCGGGGAAAGCTTTCTTT.

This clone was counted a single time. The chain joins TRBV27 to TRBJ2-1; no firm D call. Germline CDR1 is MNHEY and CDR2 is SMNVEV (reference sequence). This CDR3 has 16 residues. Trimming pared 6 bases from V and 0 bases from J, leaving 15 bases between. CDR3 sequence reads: CASSPRTTISYNEQFF. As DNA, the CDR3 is TGTGCCAGCAGCCCACGGACCACGATCTCCTACAATGAGCAGTTCTTC.

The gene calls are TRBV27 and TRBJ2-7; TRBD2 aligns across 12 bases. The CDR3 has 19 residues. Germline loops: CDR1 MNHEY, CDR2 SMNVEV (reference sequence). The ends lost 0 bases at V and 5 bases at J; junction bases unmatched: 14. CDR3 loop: CASSLSSSGRDWGFHEQYF. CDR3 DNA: TGTGCCAGCAGTTTATCGTCTAGCGGGAGGGATTGGGGTTTCCACGAGCAGTACTTC.

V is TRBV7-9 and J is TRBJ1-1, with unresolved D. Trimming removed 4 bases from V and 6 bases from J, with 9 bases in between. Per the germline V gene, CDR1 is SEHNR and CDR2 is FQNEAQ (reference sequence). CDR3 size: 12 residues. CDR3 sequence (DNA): TGTGCCAGCAGCTCCCTGATCGCTGAAGCTTTCTTT. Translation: CASSSLIAEAFF.

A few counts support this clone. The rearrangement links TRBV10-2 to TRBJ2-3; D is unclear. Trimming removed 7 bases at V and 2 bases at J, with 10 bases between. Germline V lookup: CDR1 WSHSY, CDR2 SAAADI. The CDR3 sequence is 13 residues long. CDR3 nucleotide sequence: TGCGCCAGCAATGGTCCCCTCACAGATACGCAGTATTTT. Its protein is CASNGPLTDTQYF.

CDR3 coding DNA: TGCAGCGGTGACTCGCAAGGAGGGGAGACCCAGTACTTC. This encodes CSGDSQGGETQYF. The chain couples TRBV29-1 to TRBJ2-5, with D possibly being TRBD2 (6 bases). CDR3 length equals 13 residues. Trimming stripped 7 bases from V and 5 bases from J, with 17 bases between. Germline loops: CDR1 SQVTM, CDR2 ANQGSEA.

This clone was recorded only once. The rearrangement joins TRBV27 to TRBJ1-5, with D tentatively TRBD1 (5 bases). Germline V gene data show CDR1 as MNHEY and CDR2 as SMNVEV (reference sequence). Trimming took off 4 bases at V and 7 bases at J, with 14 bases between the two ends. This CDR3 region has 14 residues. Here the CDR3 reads CASSSLGGVQPQHF. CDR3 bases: TGTGCCAGCAGTTCCCTCGGGGGGGTCCAGCCCCAGCATTTT.

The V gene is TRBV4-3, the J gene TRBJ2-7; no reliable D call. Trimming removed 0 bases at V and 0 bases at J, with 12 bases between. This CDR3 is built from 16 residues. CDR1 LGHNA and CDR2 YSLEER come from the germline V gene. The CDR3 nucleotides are TGCGCCAGCAGCCAAGATATGATACAGTCCTCCTACGAGCAGTACTTC. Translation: CASSQDMIQSSYEQYF.

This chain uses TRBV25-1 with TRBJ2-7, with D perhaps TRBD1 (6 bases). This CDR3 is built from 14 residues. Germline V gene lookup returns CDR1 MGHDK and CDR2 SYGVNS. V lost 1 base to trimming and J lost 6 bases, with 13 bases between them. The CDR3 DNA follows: TGTGCCAGCAGTGAATTTCAGGGGCATGGCGAGCAGTACTTC. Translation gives CASSEFQGHGEQYF.

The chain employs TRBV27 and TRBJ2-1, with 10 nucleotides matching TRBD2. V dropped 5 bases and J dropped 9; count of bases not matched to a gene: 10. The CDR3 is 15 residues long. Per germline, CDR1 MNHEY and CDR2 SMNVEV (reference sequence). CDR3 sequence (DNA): TGTGCCAGCAGTCCACTAGCGGGAATAGGGACTGAGCAGTTCTTC. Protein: CASSPLAGIGTEQFF.

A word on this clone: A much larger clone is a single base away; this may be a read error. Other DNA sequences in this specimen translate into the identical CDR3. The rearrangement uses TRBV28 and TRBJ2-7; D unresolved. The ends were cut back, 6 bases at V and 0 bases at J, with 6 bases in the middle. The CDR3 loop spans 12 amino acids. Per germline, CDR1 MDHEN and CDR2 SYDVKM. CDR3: CASSAVSYEQYF. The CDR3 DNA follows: TGTGCCAGCAGCGCAGTCTCCTACGAGCAGTACTTC.

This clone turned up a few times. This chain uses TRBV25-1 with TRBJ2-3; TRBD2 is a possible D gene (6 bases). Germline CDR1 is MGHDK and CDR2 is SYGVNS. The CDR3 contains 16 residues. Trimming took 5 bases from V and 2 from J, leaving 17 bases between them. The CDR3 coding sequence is TGTGCCAGCAGTAAAGGGGAGGTTTCATCCACAGATACGCAGTATTTT. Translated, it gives CASSKGEVSSTDTQYF.

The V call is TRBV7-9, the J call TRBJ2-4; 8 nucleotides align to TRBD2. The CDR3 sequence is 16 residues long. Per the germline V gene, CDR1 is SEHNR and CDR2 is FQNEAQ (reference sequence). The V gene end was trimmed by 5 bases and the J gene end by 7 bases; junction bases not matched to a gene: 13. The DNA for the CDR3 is TGTGCCAGCAGCCCCCTGGGGAGCACGGGGGGGAACATTCAGTACTTC. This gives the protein CASSPLGSTGGNIQYF.

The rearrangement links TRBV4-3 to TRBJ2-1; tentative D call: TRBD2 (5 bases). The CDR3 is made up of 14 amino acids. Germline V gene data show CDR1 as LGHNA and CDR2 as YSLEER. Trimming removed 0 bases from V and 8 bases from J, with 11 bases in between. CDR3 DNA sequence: TGCGCCAGCAGCCAAGACTTCCTCGGGGATGAGCAGTTCTTC. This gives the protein CASSQDFLGDEQFF.

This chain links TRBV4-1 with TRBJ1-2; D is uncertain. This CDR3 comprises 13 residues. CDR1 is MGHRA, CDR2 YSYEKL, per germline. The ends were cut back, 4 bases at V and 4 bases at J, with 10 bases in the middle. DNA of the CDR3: TGCGCCAGCAGCCCGTCGGAGCTCTATGGCTACACCTTC. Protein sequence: CASSPSELYGYTF.

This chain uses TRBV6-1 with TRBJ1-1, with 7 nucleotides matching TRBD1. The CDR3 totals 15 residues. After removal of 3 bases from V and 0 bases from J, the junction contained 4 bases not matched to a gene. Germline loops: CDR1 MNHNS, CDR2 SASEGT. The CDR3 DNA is TGTGCCAGCAGTGAGTACAGGGGCATGAACACTGAAGCTTTCTTT. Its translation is CASSEYRGMNTEAFF.

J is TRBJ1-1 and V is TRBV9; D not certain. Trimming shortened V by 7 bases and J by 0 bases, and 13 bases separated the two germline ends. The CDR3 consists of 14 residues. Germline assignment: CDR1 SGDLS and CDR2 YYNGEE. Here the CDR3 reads CASGSPVMNTEAFF. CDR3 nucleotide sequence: TGTGCCAGCGGGAGCCCTGTCATGAACACTGAAGCTTTCTTT.

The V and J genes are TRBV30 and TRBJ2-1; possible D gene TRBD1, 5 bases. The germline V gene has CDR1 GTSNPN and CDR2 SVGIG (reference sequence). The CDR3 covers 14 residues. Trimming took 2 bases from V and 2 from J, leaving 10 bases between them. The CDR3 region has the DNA TGTGCCTGGAGTTGGGGCAGGGCCTACAATGAGCAGTTCTTC. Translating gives CAWSWGRAYNEQFF.

CDR3 nucleotides: TGCAGCGTTGAGGGGGCGGAAGAGACCCAGTACTTC. Residues: CSVEGAEETQYF. This sequence joins TRBV29-1 and TRBJ2-5; D possibly corresponds to TRBD1 (6 bases). Germline values: CDR1 SQVTM, CDR2 ANQGSEA. This CDR3 contains 12 residues. V was trimmed by 3 bases and J by 3 bases, leaving 8 bases between them. The full variable domain, its missing parts supplied by reference TRBV29-1 and TRBJ2-5, is SAVISQKPSRDICQRGTSLTIQCQVDSQVTMMFWYRQQPGQSLTLIATANQGSEATYESGFVIDKFPISRPNLTFSTLTVSNMSPEDSSIYLCSVEGAEETQYFGPGTRLLVL.